These 14 T cell receptor beta chains came from one sample sequenced in a study of read filtering for tumor transcriptome and immune sequencing. The library was built from about 0.4 ug RNA with molecular barcoded adaptors for alpha/delta and beta/gamma chains. TCRdb passed the reads through MiXCR, listing each CDR3 protein once. The top ten hold about 10% of the sample, which has over 90,000 distinct CDR3 sequences, 20% to 25% seen once. Sequencing was done on a sample of a population of CD138-negative cells sorted from bone marrow. These receptors originate from a donor at least 40 years old with multiple myeloma.

In its sample, this clonotype was seen many times. A much larger clone differs by one base, so this may be a read error. The rearrangement joins TRBV6-2 or TRBV6-3 to TRBJ2-1; D not certain. CDR1 is MNHEY, CDR2 SVGEGT, per germline. This CDR3 contains 14 residues. The V end was cut by 6 bases, the J end by 9 bases, with 18 bases between. In DNA, the CDR3 is TGTGCCAGCAGCCCAAACCTTCTTGGAAGTGAGCAGTTCTTC. Protein sequence: CASSPNLLGSEQFF.

The chain carries TRBV5-1 and TRBJ1-1; 7 nucleotides match TRBD1. V trimming: 4 bases; J trimming: 1 base; junction bases outside the gene matches: 4. Germline assignment: CDR1 SGHRS and CDR2 YFSETQ. The CDR3 has 14 amino acids. CDR3 in DNA: TGCGCCAGCAGCGTACAGGGGACGAACACTGAAGCTTTCTTT. Its translation: CASSVQGTNTEAFF.

In the case of this clonotype: A clone one base away is much larger, so this may be a read error. The chain carries TRBV2 and TRBJ1-1; TRBD1 matches at 9 bases. CDR3 length equals 14 residues. The germline gives CDR1 SNHLY, CDR2 FYNNEI. The CDR3 sequence is CASGGQGLKTEAFF. The CDR3 nucleotides read TGTGCCAGCGGGGGACAGGGCCTGAAAACTGAAGCTTTCTTT.

Comment on this clonotype: This is likely an artifact of a read error, given a far larger clone one base away. This CDR3 reads CTSSHGQGINVLTF. The CDR3 DNA reads TGCACCAGCAGCCACGGACAGGGGATCAACGTCCTGACTTTC. The chain recombines TRBV1 with TRBJ2-6; the tabulated D call, TRBD1, remains unverified against the DNA. TRBV1 is described as a pseudogene. The CDR3 totals 14 residues.

A word on this clonotype: Relative to the germline gene, one junction end is altered; a read error may explain this. V usage is TRBV7-8 and J usage is TRBJ2-5, with D perhaps TRBD1 or TRBD2 (5 bases each). The germline CDR1 and CDR2 sequences are SGHVS and FQNEAQ. This CDR3 is built from 11 residues. CDR3 in amino acids: CASSLLGTRYF. The CDR3 DNA reads as TGTGCCAGCAGCTTACTGGGGACCCGGTACTTC.

V usage is TRBV5-1 and J usage is TRBJ1-4; a weak D match, TRBD1 (5 bases). The CDR3 sequence is 16 residues long. CDR1 is SGHRS and CDR2 is YFSETQ in the germline V gene. The ends were cut back, 4 bases at V and 4 bases at J, with 17 bases in the middle. The CDR3: CASSLEGRAVNEKLFF. CDR3 DNA sequence: TGCGCCAGCAGCCTCGAGGGGCGGGCCGTTAATGAAAAACTGTTTTTT.

This sequence joins TRBV11-2 and TRBJ1-2; TRBD1 might be the D (5 bases). Trimming cost V 2 bases and J 6 bases, with 13 bases left between them. CDR1 and CDR2 (germline): SGHAT, FQNNGV. There are 14 residues in the CDR3. The CDR3 spells CASSLRAGSDGYTF. CDR3 DNA: TGTGCCAGCAGCTTAAGGGCAGGGTCTGATGGCTACACCTTC.

The chain combines TRBV6-2 or TRBV6-3 with TRBJ1-4; a possible D gene is TRBD1 (5 bases). CDR3 size: 15 residues. CDR1 is MNHEY and CDR2 is SVGEGT in the germline V gene. Trimming took 2 bases from V and 8 from J, leaving 15 bases between them. DNA for the CDR3: TGTGCCAGCAGTTACGATGGGCCAGGGAGCGAAAAACTGTTTTTT. It is translated as CASSYDGPGSEKLFF.

Comment on this clonotype: With a much larger clone just one base away, this may be a read error. The CDR3 coding sequence is TGTGCCAGCAGCTTAGATAGACTTAATGAGCGGTTCTTC. This codes for CASSLDRLNERFF. This chain links TRBV11-2 with TRBJ2-1; D unresolved. Germline V CDR1 and CDR2: SGHAT, FQNNGV. The CDR3 extends over 13 amino acids.

Ten or more counts support this clonotype. The rearrangement uses TRBV5-1 and TRBJ2-6; D remains unclear. CDR3 length: 16 amino acids. V was pared by 4 bases and J by 0 bases, with 11 bases between. Germline loops: CDR1 SGHRS, CDR2 YFSETQ. The DNA for the CDR3 is TGCGCCAGCAGCGTCCAGGTCGTCTCTGGGGCCAACGTCCTGACTTTC. Its protein is CASSVQVVSGANVLTF.

This clonotype came up a few times. The V and J genes are TRBV11-2 and TRBJ1-1; D not certain. Trimming removed 1 base at V and 4 bases at J, with 7 bases between. Looked up from germline, CDR1 is SGHAT and CDR2 is FQNNGV. The CDR3 has 13 residues. In nucleotides, the CDR3 is TGTGCCAGCAGCTTAGGGGTATTCACTGAAGCTTTCTTT. Protein: CASSLGVFTEAFF.

The chain uses TRBV5-5 and TRBJ2-7; D perhaps matches TRBD2 (6 bases). Germline CDR1 and CDR2: SGHKS and YYEKEE (reference sequence). V dropped 0 bases and J dropped 3 bases, with 13 bases sitting between them. The CDR3 has 15 amino acids. DNA of the CDR3: TGTGCCAGCAGCTTGGCCATGGGAGGATACTACGAGCAGTACTTC. This translates into CASSLAMGGYYEQYF.

There are many counts of this clonotype. The genes are TRBV5-1 and TRBJ2-4; TRBD1 matches at 9 bases. The V and J ends lost 0 bases and 4 bases, in that order; junction bases with no gene match: 5. Per the germline V gene, CDR1 is SGHRS and CDR2 is YFSETQ. CDR3 size: 16 residues. CDR3 nucleotide sequence: TGCGCCAGCAGCTTGGGAACAGGGGGCTCTAAAAACATTCAGTACTTC. Protein product: CASSLGTGGSKNIQYF.

This clonotype was detected only a few times. The rearrangement uses TRBV4-1 and TRBJ2-1, with 7 bases aligning to TRBD2. The J segment lost 1 base and the V segment lost 4 bases, leaving 10 bases of the junction unmatched. CDR3 length equals 17 residues. In germline, CDR1 is MGHRA, CDR2 YSYEKL. In DNA form, the CDR3 reads TGCGCCAGCAGCCTTCGCTCCGGGGGGACGTCCTACAATGAGCAGTTCTTC. It translates to CASSLRSGGTSYNEQFF.